A single TCR beta chain is shown here with its context. The sample comes from a study of blood T cell repertoires in COVID-19. Study details: Sites in the United States, Italy and Spain provided acute and convalescent COVID-19 samples. The cDNA or gDNA used as material had been derived from T cells, B-cell-depleted T cells, or PBMCs.

Original analysis: Amplified reference gene primers provided the basis for estimating nucleated cell counts. The method was immunoSEQ multiplex PCR; TCRdb's version includes in-frame clones alone and lacks a portion of them. The V and J calls and clone size are taken from that table; D and trimming were inferred from the DNA. Of 180,000 or so clones listed, nearly 90% were seen once; the top ten hold about 0.66%. CDR1 SGDLS and CDR2 YYNGEE come from the germline V gene. V shed 0 bases and J shed 3 bases, with 12 bases lying between them. CDR3 size: 15 residues. The sequence was collected from a man in his forties or fifties with acute or convalescent COVID-19. The chain is built from TRBV9 and TRBJ1-1, with D perhaps TRBD1 (5 bases). What was sequenced was peripheral blood. The CDR3 nucleotides read TGTGCCAGCAGCGTAGATTCAGGGAGGGACACTGAAGCTTTCTTT. This encodes CASSVDSGRDTEAFF.